The clone carrying this T cell receptor (beta chain) was counted between two and nine times. The entry originates in a study of T cell repertoires in cytomegalovirus infection. The CDR3 is 16 residues long. From germline, CDR1 is SGHAT and CDR2 FQDESV (reference sequence). V was pared by 5 bases and J by 3 bases, with 9 bases of the junction left unmatched. TCRdb used MiXCR to reprocess the reads, holding one entry per CDR3 protein. The table has under 850,000 distinct CDR3 sequences, about 40% seen once. The source of this sequence is a human donor in good health (CMV status not recorded). Some clones in this sample may be carry-over from other donors' samples. The sequencing input was PBMCs. The chain is built from TRBV11-1 and TRBJ1-4; 7 nucleotides match TRBD1. CDR3 sequence (DNA): TGTGCCAGCAGCCTAGGGACAGCCGATTCTAATGAAAAACTGTTTTTT. Translating it yields CASSLGTADSNEKLFF. Using reference TRBV11-1 and TRBJ1-4 for the parts outside the CDR3, the full variable domain is EAEVAQSPRYKITEKSQAVAFWCDPISGHATLYWYRQILGQGPELLVQFQDESVVDDSQLPKDRFSAERLKGVDSTLKIQPAELGDSAMYLCASSLGTADSNEKLFFGSGTQLSVL.